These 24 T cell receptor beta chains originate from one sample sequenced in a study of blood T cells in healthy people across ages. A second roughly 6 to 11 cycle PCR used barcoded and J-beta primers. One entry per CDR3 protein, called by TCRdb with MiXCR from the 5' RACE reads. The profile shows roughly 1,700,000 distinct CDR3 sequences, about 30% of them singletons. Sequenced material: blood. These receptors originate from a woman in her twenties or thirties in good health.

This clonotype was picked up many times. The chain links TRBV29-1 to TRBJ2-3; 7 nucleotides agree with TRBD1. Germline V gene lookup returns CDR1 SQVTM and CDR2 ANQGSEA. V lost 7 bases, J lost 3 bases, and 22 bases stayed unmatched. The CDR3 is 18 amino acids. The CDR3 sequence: CSAQTLPRDREGTDTQYF. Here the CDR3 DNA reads TGCAGCGCCCAAACCCTGCCCCGGGACAGAGAGGGTACAGATACGCAGTATTTT.

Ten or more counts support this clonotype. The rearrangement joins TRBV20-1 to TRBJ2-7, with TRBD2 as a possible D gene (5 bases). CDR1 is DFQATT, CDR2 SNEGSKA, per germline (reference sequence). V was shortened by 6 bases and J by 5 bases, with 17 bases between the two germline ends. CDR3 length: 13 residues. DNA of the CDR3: TGCAGTGCGGGAGACCGGGCTACCGACGAGCAGTACTTC. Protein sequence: CSAGDRATDEQYF.

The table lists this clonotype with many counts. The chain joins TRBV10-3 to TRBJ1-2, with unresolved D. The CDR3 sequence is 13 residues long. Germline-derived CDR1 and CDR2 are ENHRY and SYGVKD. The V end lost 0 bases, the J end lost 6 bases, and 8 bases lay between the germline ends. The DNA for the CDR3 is TGTGCCATCAGTGAGTCGCCCGGGGATGGCTACACCTTC. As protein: CAISESPGDGYTF.

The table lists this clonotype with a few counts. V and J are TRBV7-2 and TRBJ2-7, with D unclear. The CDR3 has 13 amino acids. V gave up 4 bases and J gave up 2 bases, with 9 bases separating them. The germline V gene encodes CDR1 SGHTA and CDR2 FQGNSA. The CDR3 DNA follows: TGTGCCAGCAGCTACTTATGGACCTACGAGCAGTACTTC. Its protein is CASSYLWTYEQYF.

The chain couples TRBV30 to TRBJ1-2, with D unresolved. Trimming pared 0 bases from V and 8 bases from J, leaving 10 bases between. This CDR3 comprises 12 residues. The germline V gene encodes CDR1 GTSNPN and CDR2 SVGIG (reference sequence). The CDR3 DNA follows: TGTGCCTGGAGTGTGTTCAGTGGGGGCTACACCTTC. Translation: CAWSVFSGGYTF.

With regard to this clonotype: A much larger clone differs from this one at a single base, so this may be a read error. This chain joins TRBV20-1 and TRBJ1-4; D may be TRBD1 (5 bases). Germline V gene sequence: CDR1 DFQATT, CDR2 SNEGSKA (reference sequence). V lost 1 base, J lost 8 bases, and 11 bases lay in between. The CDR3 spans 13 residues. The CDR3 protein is CSARVPGKEKLFF. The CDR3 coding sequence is TGCAGTGCTAGAGTCCCAGGGAAGGAAAAACTGTTTTTT.

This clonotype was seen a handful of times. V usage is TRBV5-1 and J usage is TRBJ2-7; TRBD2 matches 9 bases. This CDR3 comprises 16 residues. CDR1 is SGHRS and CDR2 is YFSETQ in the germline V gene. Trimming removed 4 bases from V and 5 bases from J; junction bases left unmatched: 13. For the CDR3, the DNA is TGCGCCAGCAGCCCCCAGTTAGGGACTAGCTTTCACGAGCAGTACTTC. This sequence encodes CASSPQLGTSFHEQYF.

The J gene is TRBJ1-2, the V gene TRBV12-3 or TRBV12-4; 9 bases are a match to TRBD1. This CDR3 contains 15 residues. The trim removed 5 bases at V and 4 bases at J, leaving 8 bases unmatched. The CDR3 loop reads CASSRQGVGVYGYTF. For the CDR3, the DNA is TGTGCCAGCAGTCGACAGGGGGTTGGGGTCTATGGCTACACCTTC.

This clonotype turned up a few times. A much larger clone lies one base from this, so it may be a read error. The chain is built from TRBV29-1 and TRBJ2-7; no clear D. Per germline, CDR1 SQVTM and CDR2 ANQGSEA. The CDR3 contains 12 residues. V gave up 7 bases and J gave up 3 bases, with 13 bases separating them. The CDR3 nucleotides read TGCAGCGGTTGGGCGACCCTCTACGAGCAGTACTTC. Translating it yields CSGWATLYEQYF.

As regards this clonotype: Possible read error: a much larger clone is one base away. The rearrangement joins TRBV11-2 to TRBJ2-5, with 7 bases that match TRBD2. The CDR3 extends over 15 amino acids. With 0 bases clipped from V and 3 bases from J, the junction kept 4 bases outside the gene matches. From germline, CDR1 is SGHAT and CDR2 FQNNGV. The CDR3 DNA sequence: TGTGCCAGCAGCTTAGATAGGAGCGGGGAAGAGACCCAGTACTTC. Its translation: CASSLDRSGEETQYF.

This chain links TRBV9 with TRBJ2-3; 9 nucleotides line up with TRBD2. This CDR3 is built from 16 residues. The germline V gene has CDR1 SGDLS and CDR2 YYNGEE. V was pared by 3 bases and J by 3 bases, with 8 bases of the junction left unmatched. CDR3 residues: CASSALAGQSTDTQYF. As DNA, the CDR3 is TGTGCCAGCAGCGCCCTAGCGGGGCAAAGTACAGATACGCAGTATTTT. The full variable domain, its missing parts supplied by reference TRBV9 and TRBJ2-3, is DSGVTQTPKHLITATGQRVTLRCSPRSGDLSVYWYQQSLDQGLQFLIQYYNGEERAKGNILERFSAQQFPDLHSELNLSSLELGDSALYFCASSALAGQSTDTQYFGPGTRLTVL.

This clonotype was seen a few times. CDR3 in amino acids: CASSGNRGDTQYF. The CDR3 coding sequence is TGCGCCAGCAGCGGGAACAGGGGAGATACGCAGTATTTT. This rearrangement joins TRBV5-1 to TRBJ2-3, with 7 bases identical to TRBD1. The V and J ends lost 4 bases and 5 bases, in that order; junction bases with no gene match: 4. CDR1 is SGHRS and CDR2 is YFSETQ in the germline V gene. The CDR3 has 13 amino acids.

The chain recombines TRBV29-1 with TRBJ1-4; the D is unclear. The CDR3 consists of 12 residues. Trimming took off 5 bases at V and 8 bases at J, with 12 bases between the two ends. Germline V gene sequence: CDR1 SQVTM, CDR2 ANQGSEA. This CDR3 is CSVIGVGEKLFF. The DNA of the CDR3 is TGCAGCGTTATCGGGGTAGGGGAAAAACTGTTTTTT. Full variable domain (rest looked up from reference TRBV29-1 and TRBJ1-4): SAVISQKPSRDICQRGTSLTIQCQVDSQVTMMFWYRQQPGQSLTLIATANQGSEATYESGFVIDKFPISRPNLTFSTLTVSNMSPEDSSIYLCSVIGVGEKLFFGSGTQLSVL.

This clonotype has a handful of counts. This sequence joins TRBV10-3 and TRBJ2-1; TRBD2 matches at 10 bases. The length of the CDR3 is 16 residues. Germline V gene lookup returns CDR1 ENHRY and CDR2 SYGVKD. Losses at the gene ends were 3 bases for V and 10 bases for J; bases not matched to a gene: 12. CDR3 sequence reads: CAISDPASGSVGEQFF. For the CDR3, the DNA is TGTGCCATCAGTGACCCGGCTAGCGGGAGTGTTGGGGAGCAGTTCTTC.

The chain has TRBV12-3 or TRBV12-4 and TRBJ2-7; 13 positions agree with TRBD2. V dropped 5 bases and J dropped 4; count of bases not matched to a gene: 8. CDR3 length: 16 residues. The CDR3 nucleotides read TGTGCCAGCAGTCCGCGGACTAGCGGGGGTGATTACGAGCAGTACTTC. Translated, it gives CASSPRTSGGDYEQYF.

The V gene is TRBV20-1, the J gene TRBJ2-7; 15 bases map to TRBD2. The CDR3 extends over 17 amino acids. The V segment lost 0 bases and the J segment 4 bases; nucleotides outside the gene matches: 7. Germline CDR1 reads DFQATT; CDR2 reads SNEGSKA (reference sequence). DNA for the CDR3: TGCAGTGCTAGAGAGGGCGGGACTAGCGGGGGGTTGTACGAGCAGTACTTC. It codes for CSAREGGTSGGLYEQYF.

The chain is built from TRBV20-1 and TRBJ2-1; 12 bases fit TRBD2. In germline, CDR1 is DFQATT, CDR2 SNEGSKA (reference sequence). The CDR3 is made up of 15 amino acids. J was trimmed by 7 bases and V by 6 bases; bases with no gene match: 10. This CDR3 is CSAPNLAGGLNEQFF. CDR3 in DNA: TGCAGTGCCCCGAACCTAGCGGGGGGGCTAAATGAGCAGTTCTTC.

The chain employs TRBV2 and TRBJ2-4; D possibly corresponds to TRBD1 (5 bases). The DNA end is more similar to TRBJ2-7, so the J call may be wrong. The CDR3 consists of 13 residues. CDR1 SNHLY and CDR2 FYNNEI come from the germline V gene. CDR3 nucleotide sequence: TGTGCCAGCGACGCCTCTCCAGGGAACGAGCAGTACTTC. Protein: CASDASPGNEQYF.

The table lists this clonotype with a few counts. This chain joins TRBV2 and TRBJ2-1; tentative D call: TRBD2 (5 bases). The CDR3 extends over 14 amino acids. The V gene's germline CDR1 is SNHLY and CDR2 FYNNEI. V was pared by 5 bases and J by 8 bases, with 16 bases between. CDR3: CASSPRGGSDEQFF. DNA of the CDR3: TGTGCCAGCAGTCCCCGAGGTGGTAGCGATGAGCAGTTCTTC.

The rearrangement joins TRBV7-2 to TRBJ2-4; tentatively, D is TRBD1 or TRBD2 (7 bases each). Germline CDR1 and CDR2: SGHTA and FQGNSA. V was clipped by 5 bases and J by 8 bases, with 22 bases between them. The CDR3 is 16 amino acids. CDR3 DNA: TGTGCCAGCAGCCTAGGGGGCGGGGGAGGATTTGACATTCAGTACTTC. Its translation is CASSLGGGGGFDIQYF.

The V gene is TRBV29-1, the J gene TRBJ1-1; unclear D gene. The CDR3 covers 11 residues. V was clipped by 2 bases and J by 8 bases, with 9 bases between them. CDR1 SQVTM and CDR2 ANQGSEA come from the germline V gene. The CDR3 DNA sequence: TGCAGCGTTGAAAAGGGAGCCGAAGCTTTCTTT. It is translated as CSVEKGAEAFF.

In DNA form, the CDR3 reads TGTGCCGACCAGGGAGAAAGAGCTAACTATGGCTACACCTTC. This gives the protein CADQGERANYGYTF. The chain is built from TRBV2 and TRBJ1-2, with a weak D call TRBD1 (5 bases). This CDR3 spans 14 amino acids. The germline CDR1 and CDR2 sequences are SNHLY and FYNNEI. V lost 11 bases to trimming and J lost 0 bases, with 16 bases between them.

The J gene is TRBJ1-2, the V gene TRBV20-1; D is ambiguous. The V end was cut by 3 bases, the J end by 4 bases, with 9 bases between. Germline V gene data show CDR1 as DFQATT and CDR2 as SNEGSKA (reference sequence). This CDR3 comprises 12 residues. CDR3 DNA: TGCAGTGCTAGTGGATCCGGCTATGGCTACACCTTC. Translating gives CSASGSGYGYTF.

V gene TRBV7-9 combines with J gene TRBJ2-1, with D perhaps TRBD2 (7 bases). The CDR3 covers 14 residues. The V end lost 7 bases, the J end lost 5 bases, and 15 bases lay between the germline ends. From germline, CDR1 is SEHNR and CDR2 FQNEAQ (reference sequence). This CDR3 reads CASNLGGVDNEQFF. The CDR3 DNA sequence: TGTGCCAGCAACCTAGGGGGGGTCGACAATGAGCAGTTCTTC.